The clone carrying this T cell receptor (beta chain) has ten or more counts. Its target is not known. The source of the sample is a study of neurological immune-mediated disorders. Findings and caveats of the study: The study found the most TCR clonal expansion in HTLV-1-associated myelopathy and the least in multiple sclerosis, below healthy controls. Phylogenetic grouping put 18 of 34 multiple sclerosis patients' repertoires into one related-CDR3 cluster, a possible signature.

In germline, CDR1 is LNHNV, CDR2 YYDKDF (reference sequence). The CDR3 totals 15 residues. V was trimmed by 0 bases and J by 3 bases, leaving 11 bases between them. 5'RACE generated cDNA with 10-nucleotide random UMIs. TCRdb re-analysed the 5' RACE reads in MiXCR, keeping a single row per CDR3 protein. This table holds about 80,000 distinct CDR3 sequences, about 5.6% found once. This sample's time point: longitudinal time-point 2. Source material: PBMCs. The chain has TRBV15 and TRBJ2-5; TRBD1 is a possible D gene (7 bases). The origin of this receptor is a woman aged 55-70 years with multiple sclerosis. The CDR3 loop reads CATSRDSGGKETQYF. The CDR3 DNA sequence: TGTGCCACCAGCAGAGATTCAGGGGGGAAAGAGACCCAGTACTTC.